Presented here are 15 T cell receptor beta chains from one specimen sequenced in a study of cytomegalovirus exposure and HLA in healthy donors. It was with 60 Vbeta and 13 Jbeta primers that the PCR ran. The assay was immunoSEQ multiplex PCR, and TCRdb's table has in-frame clones only and misses some. The sample lists around 150,000 clones, approximately 62% occurring once. The specimen was PBMCs. All receptors come from a human donor in good health.

J is TRBJ2-3 and V is TRBV29-1; TRBD1 agrees at 7 bases. CDR1 and CDR2 (germline): SQVTM, ANQGSEA. The CDR3 loop spans 14 amino acids. Trimming removed 3 bases from V and 6 bases from J; junction bases left unmatched: 9. The CDR3: CSVDSDGRGDTQYF. CDR3 nucleotide sequence: TGCAGCGTTGACAGTGATGGCAGGGGGGATACGCAGTATTTT.

The gene calls are TRBV11-2 and TRBJ2-3, with D perhaps matching TRBD2 (5 bases). CDR3 length: 15 residues. Trimming pared 5 bases from V and 1 base from J, leaving 13 bases between. Germline CDR1 SGHAT, CDR2 FQNNGV. CDR3 DNA: TGTGCCAGCAGCGCCCGGGGTTCTGGCACAGATACGCAGTATTTT. This codes for CASSARGSGTDTQYF. The full variable domain, in which reference TRBV11-2 and TRBJ2-3 provide the parts outside the CDR3, is EAGVAQSPRYKIIEKRQSVAFWCNPISGHATLYWYQQILGQGPKLLIQFQNNGVVDDSQLPKDRFSAERLKGVDSTLKIQPAKLEDSAVYLCASSARGSGTDTQYFGPGTRLTVL.

The chain has TRBV29-1 and TRBJ2-7; D unresolved. Germline CDR1 reads SQVTM; CDR2 reads ANQGSEA. The CDR3 sequence is 13 residues long. V lost 6 bases and J lost 0, with 12 bases in between. The CDR3 region is CSVARPFSYEQYF. The CDR3 nucleotides are TGCAGCGTGGCTAGACCCTTCTCCTACGAGCAGTACTTC.

This clone occurred once. The rearrangement uses TRBV28 and TRBJ2-4, with 7 bases matching TRBD1. There are 15 residues in the CDR3. The V gene end was trimmed by 6 bases and the J gene end by 0 bases; junction bases not matched to a gene: 5. Germline-derived CDR1 and CDR2 are MDHEN and SYDVKM. The CDR3 sequence: CASSLQGLAKNIQYF. The CDR3 nucleotides read TGTGCCAGCAGCCTACAGGGGCTAGCCAAAAACATTCAGTACTTC.

This sequence joins TRBV9 and TRBJ2-3; TRBD2 aligns across 7 bases. The V and J ends lost 3 bases and 0 bases, in that order; junction bases with no gene match: 10. In germline, CDR1 is SGDLS, CDR2 YYNGEE. The CDR3 loop spans 17 amino acids. The CDR3 protein is CASSGGGRPASTDTQYF. The CDR3 coding sequence is TGTGCCAGCAGCGGGGGAGGGCGGCCCGCAAGCACAGATACGCAGTATTTT.

The J gene is TRBJ1-5, the V gene TRBV5-4, with 8 bases matching TRBD1. Looked up from germline, CDR1 is SGHNT and CDR2 is YYREEE (reference sequence). This CDR3 has 16 residues. V dropped 3 bases and J dropped 7; count of bases not matched to a gene: 12. The CDR3 spells CASSSRGGQGEQPQHF. In DNA form, the CDR3 reads TGTGCCAGCAGCTCTCGAGGCGGACAGGGTGAGCAGCCCCAGCATTTT.

CDR3 sequence (DNA): TGTGCCAGCAGATATCGGAGGAGCTCCTACGAGCAGTACTTC. It translates to CASRYRRSSYEQYF. This chain uses TRBV27 with TRBJ2-7; D is possibly TRBD2 (5 bases). CDR3 length: 14 amino acids. CDR1 and CDR2 (germline): MNHEY, SMNVEV (reference sequence). The V end lost 6 bases, the J end lost 0 bases, and 12 bases lay between the germline ends.

This rearrangement joins TRBV28 to TRBJ2-7; D is undetermined. With 5 bases removed from V and 4 bases from J, the gap between germline ends came to 21 bases. The CDR3 has 16 amino acids. Germline V CDR1 and CDR2: MDHEN, SYDVKM. Written as DNA, the CDR3 is TGTGCCAGCAGTGCGAACTACCTCGAGGCCCAATACGAGCAGTACTTC. This sequence encodes CASSANYLEAQYEQYF.

The chain has TRBV7-2 and TRBJ2-7; the match to TRBD1 covers 10 bases. V was pared by 5 bases and J by 3 bases, with 4 bases of the junction left unmatched. CDR1 and CDR2 (germline): SGHTA, FQGNSA. CDR3 length: 14 residues. CDR3 protein: CASSTDRGYYEQYF. In nucleotides, the CDR3 is TGTGCCAGCAGCACGGACAGGGGGTACTACGAGCAGTACTTC.

The gene calls are TRBV27 and TRBJ2-7, with 13 bases lining up with TRBD2. This CDR3 is built from 15 residues. V lost 7 bases and J lost 7; bases outside the gene matches: 10. Germline CDR1 reads MNHEY; CDR2 reads SMNVEV (reference sequence). CDR3 nucleotides: TGTGCCAGCAAAACCGGGACTAGCGGGACCCGGGAGCAGTACTTC. It yields the protein CASKTGTSGTREQYF.

The chain carries TRBV29-1 and TRBJ2-2; D assignment may be TRBD1 or TRBD2 (10 bases each). The CDR3 spans 19 residues. V was cut by 7 bases and J by 2 bases, with 29 bases left in between. Germline CDR1 reads SQVTM; CDR2 reads ANQGSEA. This CDR3 is CSAGDRGNLAGGNTGELFF. The CDR3 nucleotides read TGCAGCGCTGGGGACAGGGGAAATTTAGCGGGAGGAAACACCGGGGAGCTGTTTTTT.

This clone was detected a few times. V is TRBV11-3 and J is TRBJ2-3, with D possibly TRBD1 on 8 matching bases. This CDR3 has 15 amino acids. CDR1 is SGHNT, CDR2 YENEEA, per germline. Trimming cost V 5 bases and J 6 bases, with 18 bases left between them. The CDR3 is CASSRGDRPWDTQYF. CDR3 bases: TGTGCCAGCAGCCGGGGGGACAGGCCTTGGGATACGCAGTATTTT.

The rearrangement uses TRBV7-9 and TRBJ1-2; 7 bases map to TRBD1. The CDR3 has 15 amino acids. J lost 3 bases, V lost 5 bases, and 9 bases had no gene match. Germline-derived CDR1 and CDR2 are SEHNR and FQNEAQ (reference sequence). The CDR3, as DNA: TGTGCCAGCAGCATCCAGGGACAGCCCTACTATGGCTACACCTTC. Translating gives CASSIQGQPYYGYTF.

CDR3 sequence: CASRRTGPSYNEQFF. The CDR3 DNA sequence: TGTGCCAGCAGGCGGACAGGACCTTCCTACAATGAGCAGTTCTTC. V gene TRBV13 combines with J gene TRBJ2-1; TRBD1 matches 7 bases. This CDR3 has 15 amino acids. The trim removed 6 bases at V and 1 base at J, leaving 6 bases unmatched. CDR1 PRHDT and CDR2 FYEKMQ come from the germline V gene (reference sequence).

The rearrangement uses TRBV19 and TRBJ1-5; perhaps TRBD1 as D (6 bases). The germline V and J ends were trimmed by 10 bases and 8 bases, with 27 bases remaining between them. This CDR3 region has 16 residues. Germline V gives CDR1 LNHDA, CDR2 SQIVND (reference sequence). As DNA, the CDR3 is TGTGCCACTACCGAGACAGGCCCCGGCAGATTTAAGCCCCAGCATTTT. It translates to CATTETGPGRFKPQHF.